This section outlines one T cell receptor beta chain sequence together with its context. The sample originates from a study of cytomegalovirus exposure and HLA in healthy donors. The repertoire was sequenced with immunoSEQ multiplex PCR; TCRdb's copy has only in-frame clones and lacks some. This sample has 90,000 to 100,000 clones; 70% to 90% occur once, and the top ten carry roughly 4%. Donors were drawn from the approximately 130-subject validation cohort, separate from the approximately 700-subject first cohort. The clonotype comes from a woman aged 30 to 39 in good health and CMV-seronegative. Sample: PBMCs.

The CDR3: CASSRWTGPVGDIQYF. The CDR3 DNA is TGTGCCAGCAGCAGGTGGACAGGGCCCGTGGGGGACATTCAGTACTTC. The chain is built from TRBV5-6 and TRBJ2-4; 8 bases fit TRBD1. The CDR3 has 16 residues. Germline V lookup: CDR1 SGHDT, CDR2 YYEEEE. V dropped 4 bases and J dropped 8; count of bases not matched to a gene: 14.